The source of this T cell receptor (beta chain) is a study of blood T cell repertoires in COVID-19. This CDR3 contains 21 residues. Germline CDR1 MDHEN, CDR2 SYDVKM. The V end was cut by 3 bases, the J end by 0 bases, with 27 bases between. Sequenced by immunoSEQ multiplex PCR; TCRdb stores in-frame clones only, minus some. In the table there are some 240,000 clones, 84% of which are singletons. Input material: peripheral blood. This clonotype was obtained from a man between 50 and 59 years old with active or convalescent COVID-19. This sequence joins TRBV28 and TRBJ1-5; tentative D call: TRBD1 (6 bases). The CDR3, as DNA: TGTGCCAGCAGTTTTCCAAATACCCTCGGACAGAGTTACTATAGCAATCAGCCCCAGCATTTT. Residues: CASSFPNTLGQSYYSNQPQHF.